The rows below give T cell receptor beta chains drawn from one sample of a study of blood T cell repertoires in COVID-19. Repertoires were generated with immunoSEQ multiplex PCR, while TCRdb's copy carries only in-frame clones and drops some. This sample has approximately 100,000 clones, with 70% to 90% found just once. The sequenced sample was peripheral blood. All receptors derive from a woman aged 25 to 39 with acute or convalescent COVID-19. Both conserved end residues are part of each CDR3. Each record gives: clone size, D gene, V gene, J gene, CDR3 protein, CDR3 DNA. D genes are given only for firm matches. Not all rows give a size; the values are once, few, many and, for expanded clones, a class.

>-|-|TRBV5-6|TRBJ1-3
CASRKRGPGNTIYF
TGTGCCAGCAGGAAAAGAGGTCCTGGAAACACCATATATTTT
>once|-|TRBV6-5|TRBJ1-5
CASSYEYGGSQPQHF
TGTGCCAGCAGCTATGAGTATGGAGGGTCTCAGCCCCAGCATTTT
>-|TRBD1|TRBV2|TRBJ1-2
CASFVQRDRRTTNYGYTF
TGTGCCAGCTTTGTACAAAGGGACAGACGAACAACTAACTATGGCTACACCTTC
>-|TRBD1|TRBV4-1|TRBJ1-3
CASSQLWNRGYSGNTIYF
TGCGCCAGCAGCCAATTGTGGAACAGGGGCTACTCTGGAAACACCATATATTTT
>-|TRBD2|TRBV27|TRBJ2-2
CASSPEGTSEGTGELFF
TGTGCCAGCAGTCCGGAGGGGACTAGCGAAGGCACCGGGGAGCTGTTTTTT
>-|-|TRBV2|TRBJ1-4
CASGHGPEKLFF
TGTGCCAGCGGACATGGCCCTGAAAAACTGTTTTTT
>-|-|TRBV7-9|TRBJ2-2
CASSRGQTGELFF
TGTGCCAGCAGCCGCGGACAGACCGGGGAGCTGTTTTTT
>few|-|TRBV6-6|TRBJ1-1
CASISGARVTEAFF
TGTGCCAGCATATCGGGCGCGAGGGTCACTGAAGCTTTCTTT
>-|-|TRBV2|TRBJ1-1
CASSLGVNTEAFF
TGTGCCAGCAGTTTAGGGGTGAACACTGAAGCTTTCTTT
>-|TRBD2|TRBV5-1|TRBJ2-1
CASRLTSGGRYNEQFF
TGCGCCAGCAGGCTGACTAGCGGGGGGCGTTACAATGAGCAGTTCTTC
>few|-|TRBV19|TRBJ2-7
CASSLNSRSYEQYF
TGTGCCAGTAGTCTCAACAGTCGCTCCTACGAGCAGTACTTC
>-|-|TRBV27|TRBJ2-1
CASTARDIYNEQFF
TGTGCCAGCACAGCCCGGGATATCTACAATGAGCAGTTCTTC
>-|-|TRBV10-3|TRBJ2-7
CAISEGSWSGEQYF
TGTGCCATCAGTGAGGGTTCGTGGAGCGGCGAGCAGTACTTC
>-|TRBD1|TRBV5-1|TRBJ1-3
CASSLGGQASGNTIYF
TGCGCCAGCAGCTTGGGCGGACAGGCCTCTGGAAACACCATATATTTT
>-|-|TRBV6-5|TRBJ1-2
CASRLTGDPAYGYTF
TGTGCCAGCCGACTGACAGGTGACCCAGCCTATGGCTACACCTTC
>-|-|TRBV10-3|TRBJ1-1
CAISPGGGRDTEAFF
TGTGCCATCAGCCCGGGAGGGGGAAGGGACACTGAAGCTTTCTTT
>few|-|TRBV28|TRBJ1-3
CASSPQRGEGNTIYF
TGTGCCAGCAGTCCGCAGCGGGGCGAAGGAAACACCATATATTTT
>few|-|TRBV7-9|TRBJ1-6
CASSQERGMNSPLHF
TGTGCCAGCAGCCAGGAACGGGGGATGAATTCACCCCTCCACTTT
>once|-|TRBV11-2|TRBJ2-7
CASSWTQLGGYEQYF
TGTGCCAGCAGCTGGACGCAGTTAGGAGGTTACGAGCAGTACTTC
>-|TRBD1|TRBV6-4|TRBJ1-6
CASSAGTENNSPLHF
TGTGCCAGCAGTGCGGGGACAGAAAATAATTCACCCCTCCACTTT
>-|TRBD1|TRBV5-1|TRBJ2-2
CASSRQGLNTGELFF
TGCGCCAGCAGCCGACAGGGTCTAAACACCGGGGAGCTGTTTTTT
>-|-|TRBV28|TRBJ1-2
CASRREGYGYTF
TGTGCCAGCAGGAGGGAGGGCTATGGCTACACCTTC
>-|-|TRBV27|TRBJ1-2
CASKGPGPYGYTF
TGTGCCAGCAAGGGTCCAGGGCCCTATGGCTACACCTTC
>-|-|TRBV28|TRBJ1-2
CASSLVLYGVVAGNVNGYTF
TGTGCCAGCAGTTTGGTTTTGTATGGGGTTGTAGCAGGGAATGTAAATGGCTACACCTTC
>-|-|TRBV5-1|TRBJ2-1
CASTRGARDGLNEQFF
TGCGCCAGCACCAGGGGGGCCCGGGACGGATTAAATGAGCAGTTCTTC
>-|-|TRBV6-5|TRBJ1-2
CASRLPGSGGYTF
TGTGCCAGCAGACTCCCAGGGTCAGGGGGCTACACCTTC
>-|-|TRBV7-9|TRBJ1-2
CASSPLSPGQYGYTF
TGTGCCAGCAGCCCACTCTCTCCCGGACAGTATGGCTACACCTTC
>-|-|TRBV3-1/TRBV3-2|TRBJ1-5
CASSQGHRNQPQHF
TGTGCCAGCAGCCAAGGACACCGCAATCAGCCCCAGCATTTT
>-|-|TRBV6-1|TRBJ2-1
CASSERSAGAISSYNEQFF
TGTGCCAGCAGTGAAAGGTCTGCAGGGGCCATTAGCTCCTACAATGAGCAGTTCTTC
>-|TRBD2|TRBV11-2|TRBJ2-7
CASSLDSAGRGEQYF
TGTGCCAGCAGCTTAGATTCGGCAGGGCGGGGGGAGCAGTACTTC
>-|-|TRBV29-1|TRBJ2-1
CSVWGLSGEQFF
TGCAGCGTTTGGGGCCTGTCGGGTGAGCAGTTCTTC
>-|TRBD1|TRBV28|TRBJ1-2
CASSLDREGYTF
TGTGCCAGCAGTTTAGACAGGGAAGGCTACACCTTC
>-|-|TRBV7-8|TRBJ2-2
CASSLQAAPNTGELFF
TGTGCCAGCAGCTTACAAGCGGCCCCGAACACCGGGGAGCTGTTTTTT
>-|TRBD1|TRBV7-2|TRBJ1-2
CASILPDRAHYGYTF
TGTGCCAGCATCCTCCCCGACAGGGCCCACTATGGCTACACCTTC
>-|-|TRBV30|TRBJ1-5
CAWSSGSNQPQHF
TGTGCCTGGAGTTCAGGGAGCAATCAGCCCCAGCATTTT
>-|-|TRBV6-5|TRBJ1-1
CASSRLSSPEAFF
TGTGCCAGCAGCAGGCTAAGTTCGCCTGAAGCTTTCTTT
>-|-|TRBV5-1|TRBJ2-7
CASSLGGRDTMPYEQYF
TGCGCCAGCAGCTTGGGAGGAAGGGACACCATGCCCTACGAGCAGTACTTC
>-|TRBD1|TRBV5-8|TRBJ1-5
CASSLFGQGEDQPQHF
TGTGCCAGCAGCTTGTTCGGACAGGGGGAGGATCAGCCCCAGCATTTT
>-|TRBD1|TRBV18|TRBJ2-2
CASSPVAGGTAGELFF
TGTGCCAGCTCACCAGTAGCAGGGGGCACCGCCGGGGAGCTGTTTTTT
>few|-|TRBV7-9|TRBJ1-3
CASSLKSGATGNTIYF
TGTGCCAGCAGCTTAAAGTCAGGGGCGACCGGAAACACCATATATTTT
>-|-|TRBV2|TRBJ2-1
CASSDSSAGLYNEQFF
TGTGCCAGCAGTGACTCTTCGGCAGGGTTATACAATGAGCAGTTCTTC
>-|-|TRBV7-2|TRBJ1-6
CASSFELSPLHF
TGTGCCAGCAGCTTCGAACTTTCACCCCTCCACTTT
>-|-|TRBV9|TRBJ1-3
CASSAGNGYGNTIYF
TGTGCCAGCAGCGCCGGGAACGGCTATGGAAACACCATATATTTT
>-|-|TRBV27|TRBJ2-1
CASSFAGGSEFF
-